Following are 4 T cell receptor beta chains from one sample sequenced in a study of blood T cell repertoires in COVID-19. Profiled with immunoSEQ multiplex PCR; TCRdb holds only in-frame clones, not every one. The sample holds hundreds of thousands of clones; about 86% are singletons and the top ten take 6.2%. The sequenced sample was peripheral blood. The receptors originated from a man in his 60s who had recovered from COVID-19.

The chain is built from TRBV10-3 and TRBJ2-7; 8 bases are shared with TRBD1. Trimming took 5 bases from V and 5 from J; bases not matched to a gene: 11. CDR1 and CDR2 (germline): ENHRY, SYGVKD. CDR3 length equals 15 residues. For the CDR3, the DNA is TGTGCCATCAGTTGGAACCCGGGACAGGAGGACGAGCAGTACTTC. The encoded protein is CAISWNPGQEDEQYF.

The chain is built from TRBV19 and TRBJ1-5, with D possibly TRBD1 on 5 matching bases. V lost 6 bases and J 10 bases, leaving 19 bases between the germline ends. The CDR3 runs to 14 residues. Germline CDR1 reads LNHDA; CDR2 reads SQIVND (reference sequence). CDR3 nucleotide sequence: TGTGCCAGTAGGTGGCAGGGTGACTCGTCTCCCCAGCATTTT. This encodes CASRWQGDSSPQHF.

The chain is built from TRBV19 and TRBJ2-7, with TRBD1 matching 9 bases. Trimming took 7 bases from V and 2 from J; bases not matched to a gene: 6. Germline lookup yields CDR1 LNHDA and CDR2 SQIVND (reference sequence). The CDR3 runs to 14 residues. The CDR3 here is CASNPGTGPYEQYF. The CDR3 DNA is TGTGCCAGTAATCCCGGGACAGGGCCCTACGAGCAGTACTTC.

The CDR3 region is CASSQATAYEQYF. The CDR3 nucleotides read TGTGCCAGCAGCCAAGCTACAGCATACGAGCAGTACTTC. This chain uses TRBV3-1 (or the pseudogene TRBV3-2) with TRBJ2-7; D is unclear. Trimming cost V 1 base and J 4 bases, with 8 bases left between them. Germline V lookup: CDR1 LGHDT, CDR2 YNNKEL (reference sequence). The CDR3 contains 13 residues.